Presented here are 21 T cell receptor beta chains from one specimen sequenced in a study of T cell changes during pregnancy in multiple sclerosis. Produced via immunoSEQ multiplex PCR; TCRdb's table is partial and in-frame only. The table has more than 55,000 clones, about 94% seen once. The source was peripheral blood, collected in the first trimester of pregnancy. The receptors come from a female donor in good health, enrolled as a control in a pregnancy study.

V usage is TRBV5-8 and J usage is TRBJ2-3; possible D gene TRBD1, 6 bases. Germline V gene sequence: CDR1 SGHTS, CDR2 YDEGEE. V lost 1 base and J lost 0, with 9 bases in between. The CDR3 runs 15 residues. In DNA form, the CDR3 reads TGTGCCAGCAGCTTGTCAGGGGCGAGCACAGATACGCAGTATTTT. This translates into CASSLSGASTDTQYF.

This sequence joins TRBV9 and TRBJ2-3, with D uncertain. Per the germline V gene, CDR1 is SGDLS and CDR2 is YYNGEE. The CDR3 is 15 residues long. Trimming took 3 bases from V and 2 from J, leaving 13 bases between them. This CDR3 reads CASSGEVAHTDTQYF. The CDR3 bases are TGTGCCAGCAGCGGAGAGGTGGCCCACACAGATACGCAGTATTTT.

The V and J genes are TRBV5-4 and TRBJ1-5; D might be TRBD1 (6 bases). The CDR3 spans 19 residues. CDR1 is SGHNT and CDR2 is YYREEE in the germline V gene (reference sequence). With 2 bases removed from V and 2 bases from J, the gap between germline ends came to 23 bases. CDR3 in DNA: TGTGCCAGCAGCTTAGGGTACAGGGAAAGAAAGGATGGCAATCAGCCCCAGCATTTT. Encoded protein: CASSLGYRERKDGNQPQHF.

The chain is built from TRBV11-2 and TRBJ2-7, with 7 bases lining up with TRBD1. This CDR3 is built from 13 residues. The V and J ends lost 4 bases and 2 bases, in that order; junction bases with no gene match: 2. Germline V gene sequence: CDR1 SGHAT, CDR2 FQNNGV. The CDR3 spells CASSWDSTYEQYF. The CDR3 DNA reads TGTGCCAGCAGCTGGGACAGTACCTACGAGCAGTACTTC.

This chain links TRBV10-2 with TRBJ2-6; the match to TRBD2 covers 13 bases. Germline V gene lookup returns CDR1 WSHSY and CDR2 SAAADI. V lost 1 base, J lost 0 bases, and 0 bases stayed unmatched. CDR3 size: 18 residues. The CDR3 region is CASSEWTSGSSGANVLTF. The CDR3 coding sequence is TGCGCCAGCAGTGAGTGGACTAGCGGGAGCTCTGGGGCCAACGTCCTGACTTTC.

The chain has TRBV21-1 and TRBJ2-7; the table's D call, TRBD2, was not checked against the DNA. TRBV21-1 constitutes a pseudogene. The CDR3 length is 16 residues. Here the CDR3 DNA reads TGTGCCAGCAGCAAATCCAGGCGAGCGGGGTTCTACGAGCAGTACTTC. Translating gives CASSKSRRAGFYEQYF.

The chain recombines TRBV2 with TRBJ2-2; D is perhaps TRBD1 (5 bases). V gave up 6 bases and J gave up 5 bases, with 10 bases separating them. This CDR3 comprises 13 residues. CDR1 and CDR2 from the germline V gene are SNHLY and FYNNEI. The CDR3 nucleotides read TGTGCCAGCAGACCCAGGGCTACCGGGGAGCTGTTTTTT. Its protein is CASRPRATGELFF.

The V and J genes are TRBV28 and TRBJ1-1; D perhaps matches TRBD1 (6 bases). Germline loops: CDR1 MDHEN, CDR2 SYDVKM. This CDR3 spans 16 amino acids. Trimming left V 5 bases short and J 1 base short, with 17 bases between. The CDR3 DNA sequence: TGTGCCAGCAGTCACGGAGTCGCCAGGGGGAACACTGAAGCTTTCTTT. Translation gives CASSHGVARGNTEAFF.

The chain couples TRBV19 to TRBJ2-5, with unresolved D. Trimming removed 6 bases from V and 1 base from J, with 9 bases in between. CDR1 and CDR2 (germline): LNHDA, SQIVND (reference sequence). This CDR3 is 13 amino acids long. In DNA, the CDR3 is TGTGCCAGTAGGGGCCCTGGCCAAGAGACCCAGTACTTC. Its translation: CASRGPGQETQYF.

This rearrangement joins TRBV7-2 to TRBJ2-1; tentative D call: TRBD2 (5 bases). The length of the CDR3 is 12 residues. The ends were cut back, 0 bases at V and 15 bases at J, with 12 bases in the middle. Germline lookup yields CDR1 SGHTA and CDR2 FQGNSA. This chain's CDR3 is CASSLAGLEGFF. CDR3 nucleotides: TGTGCCAGCAGCTTAGCTGGGCTAGAGGGGTTCTTC.

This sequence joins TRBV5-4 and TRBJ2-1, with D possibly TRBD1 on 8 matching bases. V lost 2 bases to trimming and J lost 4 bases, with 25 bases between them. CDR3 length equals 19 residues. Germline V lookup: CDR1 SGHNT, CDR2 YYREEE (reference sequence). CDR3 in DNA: TGTGCCAGCAGCTTCCGATCGACAGGGGCCAGCGGGACATACAATGAGCAGTTCTTC. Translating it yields CASSFRSTGASGTYNEQFF.

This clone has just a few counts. This CDR3 is CASSVAGTGGEDAFF. Written as DNA, the CDR3 is TGTGCCAGCAGCGTAGCCGGGACAGGAGGTGAAGACGCTTTCTTT. The rearrangement links TRBV9 to TRBJ1-1, with 8 bases aligning to TRBD1. V shed 0 bases, J shed 11 bases, and the junction held 12 bases outside the gene matches. Germline V CDR1 and CDR2: SGDLS, YYNGEE. The CDR3 has 15 residues.

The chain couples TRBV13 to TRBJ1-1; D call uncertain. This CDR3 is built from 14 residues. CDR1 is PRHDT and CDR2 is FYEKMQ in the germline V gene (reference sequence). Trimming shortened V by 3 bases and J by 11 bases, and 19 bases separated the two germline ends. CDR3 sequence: CASSFPGRFGMAFF. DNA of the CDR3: TGTGCCAGCAGCTTCCCGGGGAGGTTCGGAATGGCTTTCTTT.

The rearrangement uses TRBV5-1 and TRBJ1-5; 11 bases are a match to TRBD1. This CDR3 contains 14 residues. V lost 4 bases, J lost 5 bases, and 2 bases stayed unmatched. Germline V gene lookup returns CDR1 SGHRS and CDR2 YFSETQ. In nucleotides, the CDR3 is TGCGCCAGCAGCAGGACAGGGGGCGATCAGCCCCAGCATTTT. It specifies CASSRTGGDQPQHF.

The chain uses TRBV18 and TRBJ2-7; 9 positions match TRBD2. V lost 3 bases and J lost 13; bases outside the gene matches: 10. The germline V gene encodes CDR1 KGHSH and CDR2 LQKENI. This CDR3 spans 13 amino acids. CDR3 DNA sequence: TGTGCCAGCTCACCGGAAGGGACTAGCAGAGGTTACTTC. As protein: CASSPEGTSRGYF.

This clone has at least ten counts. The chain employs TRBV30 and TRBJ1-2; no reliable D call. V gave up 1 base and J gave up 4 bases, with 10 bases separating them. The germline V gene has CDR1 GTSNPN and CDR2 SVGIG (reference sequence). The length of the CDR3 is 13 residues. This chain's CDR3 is CAWSDTEFYGYTF. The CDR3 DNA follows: TGTGCCTGGAGTGATACAGAATTCTATGGCTACACCTTC.

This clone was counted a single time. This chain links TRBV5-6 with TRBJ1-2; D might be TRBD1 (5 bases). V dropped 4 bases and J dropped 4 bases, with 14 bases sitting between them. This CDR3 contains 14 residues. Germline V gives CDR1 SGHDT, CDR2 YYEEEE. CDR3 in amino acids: CASSPLDSFYGYTF. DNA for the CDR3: TGTGCCAGCAGCCCCCTAGACAGTTTCTATGGCTACACCTTC.

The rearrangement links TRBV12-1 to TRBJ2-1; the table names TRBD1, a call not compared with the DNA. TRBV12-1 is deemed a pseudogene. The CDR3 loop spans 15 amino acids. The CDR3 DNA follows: TGTGCCAGCAGCTTTGCCAGGGCCCTTTACAATTGGCAGTTCTTC. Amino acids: CASSFARALYNWQFF.

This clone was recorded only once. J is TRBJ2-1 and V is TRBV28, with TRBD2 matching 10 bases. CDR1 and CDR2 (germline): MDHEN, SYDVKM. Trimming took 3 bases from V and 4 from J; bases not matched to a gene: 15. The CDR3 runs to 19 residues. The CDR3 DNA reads TGTGCCAGCAGTTTCCTTTTATTCCCCCTTAGCGGGAGGTACAATGAGCAGTTCTTC. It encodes CASSFLLFPLSGRYNEQFF.

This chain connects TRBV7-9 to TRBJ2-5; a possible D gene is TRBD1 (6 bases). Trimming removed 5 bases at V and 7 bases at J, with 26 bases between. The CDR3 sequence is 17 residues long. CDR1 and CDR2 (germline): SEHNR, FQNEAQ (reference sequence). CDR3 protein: CASSQVGRLQGVGTQYF. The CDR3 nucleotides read TGTGCCAGCAGCCAAGTGGGGCGATTACAGGGTGTTGGGACCCAGTACTTC.

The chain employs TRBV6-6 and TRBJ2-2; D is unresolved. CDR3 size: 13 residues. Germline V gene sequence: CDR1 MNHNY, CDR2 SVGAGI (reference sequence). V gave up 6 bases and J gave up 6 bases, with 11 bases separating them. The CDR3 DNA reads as TGTGCCAGCAGCTCGTTTGAGGCCGGGGAGCTGTTTTTT. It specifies CASSSFEAGELFF.